Listed here are 19 T cell receptor beta chains from one sample, sequenced in a study of blood T cell repertoires in COVID-19 (TCRdb year 2020). The library came from the immunoSEQ multiplex PCR assay. Here the immuneACCESS table is served through TCRdb, limited to in-frame sequences with V and J called. Missing clones are a known gap in these copies; in checked studies unresolved V genes cover under half, and the rest lacks a known reason. This sample is represented by about 160,000 clones; 70% to 90% of them were singletons. The ten top clones hold 1% to 1.2% of the sample. The specimen sequenced was peripheral blood. The receptors come from a man in his forties with acute or convalescent COVID-19.

The J gene is TRBJ2-7, the V gene TRBV10-2; D is possibly TRBD1 (5 bases). The V end was cut by 3 bases, the J end by 7 bases, with 13 bases between. The V gene's germline CDR1 is WSHSY and CDR2 SAAADI. This CDR3 has 13 residues. DNA for the CDR3: TGCGCCAGCAGTGACCCGCAGGGCGGAGAGCAGTACTTC. Protein sequence: CASSDPQGGEQYF.

The chain joins TRBV9 to TRBJ2-1, with 9 bases lining up with TRBD1. Per germline, CDR1 SGDLS and CDR2 YYNGEE. The ends lost 4 bases at V and 14 bases at J; junction bases unmatched: 4. This CDR3 spans 11 amino acids. The CDR3 region has the DNA TGTGCCAGCAGCAGACAGGGGGTGAAGTTCTTC. Encoded protein: CASSRQGVKFF.

The V gene is TRBV5-1, the J gene TRBJ1-1; TRBD1 might be the D (5 bases). Germline V lookup: CDR1 SGHRS, CDR2 YFSETQ. Deletions cut 4 bases from V and 5 bases from J, with 15 bases between. This CDR3 has 14 residues. The CDR3 DNA is TGCGCCAGCAGCGTCCGGGGTGGGGGGACTGAAGCTTTCTTT. It translates to CASSVRGGGTEAFF.

The V and J genes are TRBV2 and TRBJ2-7; TRBD1 matches 10 bases. The CDR3 loop spans 15 amino acids. The trim removed 3 bases at V and 7 bases at J, leaving 9 bases unmatched. Germline V lookup: CDR1 SNHLY, CDR2 FYNNEI. The CDR3 protein is CASSDWDRGVREQYF. Written as DNA, the CDR3 is TGTGCCAGCAGTGACTGGGACAGGGGAGTGAGGGAGCAGTACTTC.

The chain joins TRBV18 to TRBJ1-4; D is possibly TRBD1 (6 bases). Germline V gene sequence: CDR1 KGHSH, CDR2 LQKENI. This CDR3 is built from 17 residues. Trimming pared 6 bases from V and 5 bases from J, leaving 22 bases between. As DNA, the CDR3 is TGTGCCAGCTCCCGGAGCGACCTGGGGGCGGAAAATGAAAAACTGTTTTTT. This encodes CASSRSDLGAENEKLFF.

This rearrangement joins TRBV29-1 to TRBJ1-4; perhaps TRBD1 as D (5 bases). Trimming shortened V by 5 bases and J by 3 bases, and 10 bases separated the two germline ends. Per the germline V gene, CDR1 is SQVTM and CDR2 is ANQGSEA. This CDR3 has 13 amino acids. CDR3 sequence reads: CSVLVGANEKLFF. The CDR3 coding sequence is TGCAGCGTTCTGGTAGGGGCTAATGAAAAACTGTTTTTT.

This clone came up once. The CDR3 DNA reads as TGTGCCAGCAGCTTAACACCCAGCTACGAGCAGTACTTC. Its translation: CASSLTPSYEQYF. J is TRBJ2-7 and V is TRBV7-3; no firm D call. The germline gives CDR1 SGHTA, CDR2 FQGTGA. CDR3 length: 13 amino acids. With 0 bases removed from V and 3 bases from J, the gap between germline ends came to 6 bases.

V usage is TRBV7-9 and J usage is TRBJ2-7; TRBD2 matches 7 bases. Germline CDR1 is SEHNR and CDR2 is FQNEAQ (reference sequence). This CDR3 region has 12 residues. V shed 5 bases and J 5 bases; nucleotides not matched to a gene: 3. CDR3 sequence (DNA): TGTGCCAGCAGCGACACTAGCGACGAGCAGTACTTC. Its protein is CASSDTSDEQYF.

The chain carries TRBV10-3 and TRBJ2-1; TRBD1 is a possible D gene (5 bases). Trimming removed 7 bases from V and 5 bases from J, with 18 bases in between. Germline V gene sequence: CDR1 ENHRY, CDR2 SYGVKD. The CDR3 totals 15 residues. The CDR3 coding sequence is TGTGCCATCACAACAGGTGATGACGCGCACAATGAGCAGTTCTTC. Translation: CAITTGDDAHNEQFF.

This clone was observed once. V and J are TRBV7-2 and TRBJ1-1, with D hard to call. The CDR3 consists of 11 residues. The V end was cut by 5 bases, the J end by 6 bases, with 7 bases between. From germline, CDR1 is SGHTA and CDR2 FQGNSA. CDR3 in amino acids: CASSPRSEAFF. Here the CDR3 DNA reads TGTGCCAGCAGCCCCAGATCTGAAGCTTTCTTT.

The chain has TRBV27 and TRBJ2-3; 10 nucleotides line up with TRBD2. Germline assignment: CDR1 MNHEY and CDR2 SMNVEV (reference sequence). V gave up 5 bases and J gave up 5 bases; unmatched junction bases: 10. There are 16 residues in the CDR3. The CDR3 here is CASSLTGLALGDTQYF. In DNA form, the CDR3 reads TGTGCCAGCAGTCTCACGGGACTAGCGCTCGGAGATACGCAGTATTTT.

The rearrangement uses TRBV29-1 and TRBJ2-2; D possibly corresponds to TRBD1 (8 bases). The CDR3 has 14 residues. Germline V lookup: CDR1 SQVTM, CDR2 ANQGSEA. V gave up 2 bases and J gave up 3 bases, with 10 bases separating them. The CDR3 sequence: CSVETGGDTGELFF. Here the CDR3 DNA reads TGCAGCGTTGAAACAGGGGGGGACACCGGGGAGCTGTTTTTT.

This chain links TRBV2 with TRBJ2-7, with 7 bases lining up with TRBD2. The ends lost 5 bases at V and 0 bases at J; junction bases unmatched: 7. Germline CDR1 is SNHLY and CDR2 is FYNNEI. This CDR3 contains 15 residues. The CDR3 coding sequence is TGTGCCAGCAGTTTCGGGACTACCCCCTCCTACGAGCAGTACTTC. It specifies CASSFGTTPSYEQYF.

This chain connects TRBV3-1 (or the pseudogene TRBV3-2) to TRBJ1-1, with D perhaps TRBD1 (6 bases). V was shortened by 2 bases and J by 5 bases, with 12 bases between the two germline ends. Germline V gene lookup returns CDR1 LGHDT and CDR2 YNNKEL (reference sequence). The CDR3 has 14 residues. The CDR3: CASSQLPGETEAFF. CDR3 bases: TGTGCCAGCAGCCAACTACCAGGGGAAACTGAAGCTTTCTTT.

The chain uses TRBV6-5 and TRBJ2-1; D may be TRBD2 (6 bases). V was pared by 5 bases and J by 10 bases, with 12 bases between. The CDR3 contains 12 residues. Germline V gene data show CDR1 as MNHEY and CDR2 as SVGAGI. In nucleotides, the CDR3 is TGTGCCAGCAGTAAGGGACGGGGGGAGCAGTTCTTC. As protein: CASSKGRGEQFF.

The chain is built from TRBV29-1 and TRBJ1-5, with D hard to call. V was clipped by 4 bases and J by 8 bases, with 6 bases between them. The CDR3 is made up of 10 amino acids. Germline V CDR1 and CDR2: SQVTM, ANQGSEA. CDR3 DNA sequence: TGCAGCGTTGGACATGAGCCCCAGCATTTT. This codes for CSVGHEPQHF.

V usage is TRBV7-8 and J usage is TRBJ1-1; D is unclear. This CDR3 is 13 amino acids long. Looked up from germline, CDR1 is SGHVS and CDR2 is FQNEAQ. Deletions cut 3 bases from V and 6 bases from J, with 11 bases between. CDR3 nucleotides: TGTGCCAGCAGCTTGGTGCGGGTCGCTGAAGCTTTCTTT. Amino acids: CASSLVRVAEAFF.

In this sample, this clone turned up once. The V and J genes are TRBV7-9 and TRBJ2-1; maybe TRBD1 (6 bases). Trimming shortened V by 6 bases and J by 7 bases, and 16 bases separated the two germline ends. Germline V lookup: CDR1 SEHNR, CDR2 FQNEAQ (reference sequence). This CDR3 has 14 amino acids. CDR3 nucleotide sequence: TGTGCCAGCAGTTACAGGGATTCGTTAAATGAGCAGTTCTTC. Protein sequence: CASSYRDSLNEQFF.

The chain carries TRBV3-1 (or the pseudogene TRBV3-2) and TRBJ2-7, with TRBD2 matching over 8 bases. The germline V gene has CDR1 LGHDT and CDR2 YNNKEL (reference sequence). The CDR3 is 15 amino acids. After removal of 0 bases from V and 3 bases from J, the junction contained 4 bases not matched to a gene. The CDR3 DNA reads TGTGCCAGCAGCCAAGACGATAGCGGGGACTACGAGCAGTACTTC. Translation: CASSQDDSGDYEQYF.